Given below is one T cell receptor beta chain in context. With 7 bases clipped from V and 5 bases from J, the junction kept 6 bases outside the gene matches. CDR3 length equals 14 residues. Germline CDR1 and CDR2: LNHDA and SQIVND (reference sequence). The sample belongs to a study of T cells after somatic rescue of genetic block. This table comes from immunoSEQ multiplex PCR, and its TCRdb copy is limited to in-frame clones, with some not included. The sample consists of around 67,000 clones, 92% of them appearing once. This sequence was found in a man aged 35-49 years. The sample taken for sequencing was peripheral blood mononuclear cells (PBMCs). This rearrangement joins TRBV19 to TRBJ2-7, with 12 bases identical to TRBD1. CDR3 region: CASKGQGARNEQYF. CDR3 coding DNA: TGTGCCAGTAAGGGACAGGGGGCGCGAAACGAGCAGTACTTC.